The sequence of this TCR beta chain was determined in a study of control samples from healthy donors and cancer patients. This CDR3 comprises 16 residues. CDR1 is KGHSH and CDR2 is LQKENI in the germline V gene. Trimming took 3 bases from V and 2 from J; bases not matched to a gene: 3. Measured with immunoSEQ multiplex PCR; TCRdb has only the in-frame clones, and not every one. The data show around 52,000 clones, 91% seen once. The clonotype comes from a man under 40 with colorectal cancer. V usage is TRBV18 and J usage is TRBJ2-6; 8 bases are a match to TRBD2. Source material: PBMCs. CDR3 region: CASSPAGGTGANVLTF. The CDR3 bases are TGTGCCAGCTCACCTGCGGGGGGAACTGGGGCCAACGTCCTGACTTTC.